This T cell receptor (beta chain) was sequenced for a study of CD8 T cells in ankylosing spondylitis. TCRdb reanalysed the 5' RACE reads using MiXCR and keeps one entry per CDR3 protein. Among more than 150,000 distinct CDR3 sequences listed, 18% were seen once. The sequenced sample was blood, either unsorted or a sorted T cell fraction (not recorded which). The TCR sequence derives from a male donor aged 5 to 29 with ankylosing spondylitis or in good health (not recorded which).

The CDR3 here is CASAQGLGLSYNEQFF. Here the CDR3 DNA reads TGTGCCAGCGCTCAAGGACTGGGCCTCTCCTACAATGAGCAGTTCTTC. The V call is TRBV6-6, the J call TRBJ2-1; D may be TRBD2 (5 bases). CDR1 and CDR2 (germline): MNHNY, SVGAGI (reference sequence). V lost 8 bases, J lost 0 bases, and 17 bases lay in between. This CDR3 spans 16 amino acids.